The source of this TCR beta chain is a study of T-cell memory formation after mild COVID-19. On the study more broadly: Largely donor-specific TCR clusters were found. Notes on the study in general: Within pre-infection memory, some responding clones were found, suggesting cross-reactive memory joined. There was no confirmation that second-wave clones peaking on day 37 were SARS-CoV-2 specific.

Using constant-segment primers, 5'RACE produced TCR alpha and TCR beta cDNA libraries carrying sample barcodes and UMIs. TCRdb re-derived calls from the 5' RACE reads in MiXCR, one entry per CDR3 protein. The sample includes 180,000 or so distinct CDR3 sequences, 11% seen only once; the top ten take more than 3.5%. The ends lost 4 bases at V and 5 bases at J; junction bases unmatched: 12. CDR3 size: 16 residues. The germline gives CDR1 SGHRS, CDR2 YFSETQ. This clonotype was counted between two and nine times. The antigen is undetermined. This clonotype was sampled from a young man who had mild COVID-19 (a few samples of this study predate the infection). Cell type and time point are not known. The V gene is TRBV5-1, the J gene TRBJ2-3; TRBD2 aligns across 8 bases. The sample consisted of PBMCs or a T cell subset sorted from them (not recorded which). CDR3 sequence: CASSRTTSEGGDTQYF. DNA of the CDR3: TGCGCCAGCAGCAGAACGACTAGCGAAGGGGGAGATACGCAGTATTTT.